One T cell receptor (beta chain) is described in this entry. These data belong to a study of blood T cell repertoires in COVID-19. The CDR3 is made up of 14 amino acids. CDR1 SGHTA and CDR2 FQGTGA come from the germline V gene. The trim removed 3 bases at V and 3 bases at J, leaving 2 bases unmatched. Data came from immunoSEQ multiplex PCR; TCRdb stores just in-frame clones and leaves some out. The profile shows about 98,000 clones, approximately 86% of them singletons. The sequencing input was peripheral blood. J is TRBJ2-5 and V is TRBV7-3; 9 positions agree with TRBD2. This TCR was sampled from a man aged 45-60 years with acute or convalescent COVID-19. The CDR3 sequence: CASSLGLAEETQYF. For the CDR3, the DNA is TGTGCCAGCAGCTTGGGACTAGCTGAAGAGACCCAGTACTTC.